What follows are 16 T cell receptor beta chains derived from one specimen sequenced in a study of OX40 agonist ivuxolimab in advanced cancers. TCRdb's copy holds only in-frame clones and misses some; the assay was immunoSEQ multiplex PCR. The data hold tens of thousands of clones, with around 90% observed a single time. Material: CD4+ or CD8+ T cells sorted from blood, obtained in a trial of the OX40 agonist ivuxolimab. Receptors originate from an adult with an advanced solid tumor such as melanoma, head and neck, liver or kidney cancer.

This clone has a handful of counts. The V call is TRBV7-9, the J call TRBJ1-1; D is undetermined. Between the trimmed V and J ends, which lost 5 bases and 5 bases, there was a span of 15 bases. This CDR3 is 14 amino acids long. The V gene's germline CDR1 is SEHNR and CDR2 FQNEAQ (reference sequence). The CDR3 region is CASSPPGIGTEAFF. The CDR3, as DNA: TGTGCCAGCAGCCCCCCGGGGATCGGAACTGAAGCTTTCTTT. Filled out from reference TRBV7-9 and TRBJ1-1, the complete variable domain reads DTGVSQNPRHKITKRGQNVTFRCDPISEHNRLYWYRQTLGQGPEFLTYFQNEAQLEKSRLLSDRFSAERPKGSFSTLEIQRTEQGDSAMYLCASSPPGIGTEAFFGQGTRLTVV.

This clone was recorded a few times. The chain recombines TRBV11-2 with TRBJ1-1, with D perhaps matching TRBD1 (6 bases). Between the trimmed V and J ends, which lost 0 bases and 6 bases, there was a span of 23 bases. Per germline, CDR1 SGHAT and CDR2 FQNNGV. The CDR3 loop spans 18 amino acids. The chain's CDR3 is CASSLDPQGRPISPEAFF. The CDR3 coding sequence is TGTGCCAGCAGCTTAGACCCACAGGGCCGCCCCATTAGCCCTGAAGCTTTCTTT.

CDR3 amino acids: CASAPLGTDYGYTF. The CDR3 DNA sequence: TGTGCCAGTGCCCCGTTAGGGACAGACTATGGCTACACCTTC. The rearrangement links TRBV27 to TRBJ1-2; 7 bases agree with TRBD1. Germline V lookup: CDR1 MNHEY, CDR2 SMNVEV (reference sequence). The CDR3 has 14 amino acids. V gave up 9 bases and J gave up 3 bases; unmatched junction bases: 10.

Here the CDR3 reads CASSLLGDEQFF. DNA for the CDR3: TGTGCCAGCAGTTTATTAGGGGATGAGCAGTTCTTC. V is TRBV28 and J is TRBJ2-1, with D tentatively TRBD1 (5 bases). This CDR3 has 12 amino acids. In germline, CDR1 is MDHEN, CDR2 SYDVKM. V was clipped by 1 base and J by 8 bases, with 6 bases between them.

V and J are TRBV7-8 and TRBJ2-1; 7 bases match TRBD2. With V trimmed by 7 bases and J by 5 bases, 11 bases remained unmatched. CDR3 length equals 15 residues. Germline CDR1 is SGHVS and CDR2 is FQNEAQ. The CDR3 loop reads CASTPRGVEDNEQFF. The CDR3 DNA is TGTGCCAGCACCCCCCGGGGGGTCGAAGACAATGAGCAGTTCTTC.

The chain couples TRBV28 to TRBJ1-4; no definite D call. The CDR3 sequence is 15 residues long. The ends were cut back, 6 bases at V and 5 bases at J, with 16 bases in the middle. Germline CDR1 and CDR2: MDHEN and SYDVKM. CDR3 sequence (DNA): TGTGCCAGCAGGCGCCTGCCCCAAGAGAATGAAAAACTGTTTTTT. Translation gives CASRRLPQENEKLFF.

V usage is TRBV27 and J usage is TRBJ1-6; possible D gene TRBD1, 5 bases. This CDR3 comprises 14 residues. The germline gives CDR1 MNHEY, CDR2 SMNVEV (reference sequence). Trimming left V 5 bases short and J 11 bases short, with 16 bases between. The CDR3 DNA sequence: TGTGCCAGCAGTCCGTGGGACGTACCCGCACCCCTCCACTTT. Protein: CASSPWDVPAPLHF.

The chain has TRBV6-5 and TRBJ1-5, with D perhaps matching TRBD1 (6 bases). The CDR3 length is 13 residues. The ends were cut back, 10 bases at V and 1 base at J, with 11 bases in the middle. Germline V lookup: CDR1 MNHEY, CDR2 SVGAGI. The CDR3 here is CATGEKSNQPQHF. DNA for the CDR3: TGTGCCACAGGGGAGAAGAGCAATCAGCCCCAGCATTTT.

The CDR3 DNA reads as TGTGCCAGTAGTATAGAAGGGGACAGTCGAACAACTGGAAACACCATATATTTT. Protein: CASSIEGDSRTTGNTIYF. The chain employs TRBV19 and TRBJ1-3, with 7 bases aligning to TRBD1. The CDR3 has 18 residues. Trimming removed 0 bases from V and 2 bases from J; junction bases left unmatched: 10. The germline gives CDR1 LNHDA, CDR2 SQIVND (reference sequence).

The chain uses TRBV21-1 and TRBJ2-7; TRBD2 reflects the table's D call only, with no check against the DNA. TRBV21-1 is termed a pseudogene. There are 16 residues in the CDR3. The CDR3 spells CASERGGLAGVGEQYF. The CDR3 DNA sequence: TGTGCGTCCGAAAGGGGGGGACTAGCGGGAGTAGGGGAGCAGTACTTC.

As for this clone: The germline gene is not matched at one end of the junction; a read error may be the cause. The V call is TRBV5-5, the J call TRBJ1-3; D is undetermined. Germline CDR1 SGHKS, CDR2 YYEKEE (reference sequence). This CDR3 has 16 residues. For the CDR3, the DNA is TGTGCCAGCAGCTTGGGTCCGCTTTACTCTGGACACACCATATATTTT. It encodes CASSLGPLYSGHTIYF.

The V gene is TRBV4-1, the J gene TRBJ1-5; D may be TRBD1 (5 bases). The CDR3 runs 14 residues. Germline-derived CDR1 and CDR2 are MGHRA and YSYEKL. V lost 3 bases and J 0 bases, leaving 6 bases between the germline ends. DNA of the CDR3: TGCGCCAGCAGCCAGACAGCTAGCAATCAGCCCCAGCATTTT. It is translated as CASSQTASNQPQHF.

J is TRBJ1-4 and V is TRBV14; D gene uncertain. This CDR3 comprises 12 residues. V lost 2 bases and J lost 5, with 3 bases in between. Germline V gene sequence: CDR1 SGHDN, CDR2 FVKESK. The DNA of the CDR3 is TGTGCCAGCAGCCAATCAAATGAAAAACTGTTTTTT. Translation: CASSQSNEKLFF.

The chain joins TRBV2 to TRBJ1-4; 9 bases agree with TRBD1. Germline lookup yields CDR1 SNHLY and CDR2 FYNNEI. CDR3 length equals 16 residues. V lost 6 bases, J lost 4 bases, and 9 bases stayed unmatched. The CDR3 region is CASRPGTGSNNEKLFF. CDR3 bases: TGTGCCAGCAGACCCGGGACAGGGAGTAATAATGAAAAACTGTTTTTT.

The CDR3 is CASSRTKNIQYF. The CDR3 nucleotides are TGTGCCAGCAGCAGGACAAAAAACATTCAGTACTTC. This rearrangement joins TRBV21-1 to TRBJ2-4; TRBD1 is the table's D call, not checked against the DNA. TRBV21-1 is a documented pseudogene. CDR3 length equals 12 residues.

The chain has TRBV7-6 and TRBJ2-2, with 7 bases identical to TRBD2. The CDR3 is 18 residues long. The germline gives CDR1 SGHVS, CDR2 FNYEAQ. V shed 1 base and J 0 bases; nucleotides not matched to a gene: 8. The DNA for the CDR3 is TGTGCCAGCAGCTTAGTCCTAGCGGAAGCTCCGAACACCGGGGAGCTGTTTTTT. It translates to CASSLVLAEAPNTGELFF.